These 20 T cell receptor beta chains were sequenced from one sample in a study of blood T cell repertoires in COVID-19. The data were produced by immunoSEQ multiplex PCR, yet TCRdb's version contains in-frame clones alone and is incomplete. In the table there are 300,000 or so clones, 65% to 90% of which are singletons. Sequenced material: PBMCs or T cells enriched from blood (not recorded which). These TCRs come from a woman between 40 and 50 years old with acute COVID-19.

This clone showed up just a few times. The chain couples TRBV7-9 to TRBJ1-1; TRBD1 is a possible D gene (6 bases). CDR3 size: 13 residues. The germline V and J ends were trimmed by 4 bases and 5 bases, with 11 bases remaining between them. CDR1 and CDR2 (germline): SEHNR, FQNEAQ (reference sequence). The CDR3 spells CASSSQDRTEAFF. CDR3 DNA: TGTGCCAGCAGCTCCCAGGACAGAACTGAAGCTTTCTTT.

This rearrangement joins TRBV20-1 to TRBJ2-1; 13 bases match TRBD2. Germline trimming cut 3 bases from V and 6 bases from J; bases unmatched to any gene: 2. There are 14 residues in the CDR3. Looked up from germline, CDR1 is DFQATT and CDR2 is SNEGSKA (reference sequence). In DNA form, the CDR3 reads TGCAGTGCTAGTACTAGCGGGAGGGCCAATGAGCAGTTCTTC. This translates into CSASTSGRANEQFF.

This clone has a single count. V usage is TRBV7-6 and J usage is TRBJ2-3, with TRBD2 matching over 13 bases. The trim removed 5 bases at V and 2 bases at J, leaving 4 bases unmatched. The CDR3 is made up of 16 amino acids. Per germline, CDR1 SGHVS and CDR2 FNYEAQ. The CDR3 region is CASSTSGRAVTDTQYF. CDR3 bases: TGTGCCAGCAGCACTAGCGGGAGGGCCGTCACAGATACGCAGTATTTT. The full variable domain, in which reference TRBV7-6 and TRBJ2-3 provide the parts outside the CDR3, is GAGVSQSPRYKVTKRGQDVALRCDPISGHVSLYWYRQALGQGPEFLTYFNYEAQQDKSGLPNDRFSAERPEGSISTLTIQRTEQRDSAMYRCASSTSGRAVTDTQYFGPGTRLTVL.

The chain carries TRBV20-1 and TRBJ1-3; TRBD1 is a possible D gene (6 bases). V was clipped by 3 bases and J by 2 bases, with 11 bases between them. The CDR3 has 14 amino acids. Germline-derived CDR1 and CDR2 are DFQATT and SNEGSKA (reference sequence). The CDR3 loop is CSASGRTAGNTIYF. The CDR3 bases are TGCAGTGCTAGTGGTCGGACAGCTGGAAACACCATATATTTT.

This rearrangement joins TRBV6-6 to TRBJ2-3; 7 bases map to TRBD1. Germline CDR1 is MNHNY and CDR2 is SVGAGI (reference sequence). With V trimmed by 2 bases and J by 5 bases, 7 bases remained unmatched. This CDR3 comprises 15 residues. CDR3 residues: CASSYPRGQVDTQYF. The CDR3 DNA is TGTGCCAGCAGTTACCCCCGCGGACAGGTAGATACGCAGTATTTT.

This clone was observed a single time. The V gene is TRBV7-7, the J gene TRBJ1-2; D not certain. The V gene lost 2 bases and the J gene lost 8 bases, with 30 bases spanning the gap. Germline CDR1 is SSHAT and CDR2 is FNYEAQ (reference sequence). This CDR3 comprises 19 residues. The CDR3 reads CASSLSPRRTAEGGGGYTF. CDR3 bases: TGTGCCAGCAGCTTATCTCCCCGTAGGACGGCGGAGGGCGGTGGCGGCTACACCTTC.

CDR3 bases: TGTGCCAGCAGCCAAGCAGTCGGGACAGGGCACGAGCAGTACTTC. It is translated as CASSQAVGTGHEQYF. The gene calls are TRBV3-1 (or the pseudogene TRBV3-2) and TRBJ2-7, with TRBD1 identical over 9 bases. Germline lookup yields CDR1 LGHDT and CDR2 YNNKEL (reference sequence). CDR3 length: 15 amino acids. V dropped 1 base and J dropped 5; count of bases not matched to a gene: 6.

The chain links TRBV7-2 to TRBJ1-2, with TRBD1 identical over 10 bases. The CDR3 is 14 amino acids. CDR1 and CDR2 (germline): SGHTA, FQGNSA. After removal of 4 bases from V and 4 bases from J, the junction contained 3 bases not matched to a gene. The CDR3: CASSWRQGAYGYTF. CDR3 DNA: TGTGCCAGCAGCTGGCGACAGGGGGCCTATGGCTACACCTTC.

The genes are TRBV6-1 and TRBJ2-1, with D tentatively TRBD2 (6 bases). V dropped 6 bases and J dropped 8 bases, with 14 bases sitting between them. CDR1 is MNHNS, CDR2 SASEGT, per germline. There are 13 residues in the CDR3. The CDR3 DNA follows: TGTGCCAGCAGCTACCTTCCGGGGGATGAGCAGTTCTTC. Protein product: CASSYLPGDEQFF.

The chain carries TRBV2 and TRBJ2-6; no reliable D call. The V end was cut by 2 bases, the J end by 0 bases, with 17 bases between. Germline V gene lookup returns CDR1 SNHLY and CDR2 FYNNEI. The CDR3 has 19 residues. This CDR3 is CASSEPLGGRFSGANVLTF. CDR3 nucleotide sequence: TGTGCCAGCAGTGAACCCCTAGGTGGCAGATTCTCTGGGGCCAACGTCCTGACTTTC.

This chain connects TRBV2 to TRBJ1-5, with 9 bases lining up with TRBD1. The CDR3 runs 16 residues. From germline, CDR1 is SNHLY and CDR2 FYNNEI. J lost 4 bases, V lost 4 bases, and 8 bases had no gene match. This CDR3 is CASSVHGQGTNQPQHF. In nucleotides, the CDR3 is TGTGCCAGCAGTGTTCACGGACAGGGGACTAATCAGCCCCAGCATTTT.

The V call is TRBV18, the J call TRBJ1-2, with TRBD1 matching over 7 bases. The CDR3 loop spans 14 amino acids. Looked up from germline, CDR1 is KGHSH and CDR2 is LQKENI. V dropped 3 bases and J dropped 7; count of bases not matched to a gene: 8. Written as DNA, the CDR3 is TGTGCCAGCTCACCTACTGACAGGGTCGGTGGCTACACCTTC. Amino acid sequence: CASSPTDRVGGYTF.

Here the CDR3 reads CAVDSSGGNTIYF. The CDR3 coding sequence is TGTGCTGTCGACAGTTCGGGGGGGAACACCATATATTTT. This rearrangement joins TRBV7-9 to TRBJ1-3; D possibly corresponds to TRBD1 (5 bases). Germline values: CDR1 SEHNR, CDR2 FQNEAQ (reference sequence). There are 13 residues in the CDR3.

The chain recombines TRBV13 with TRBJ2-6; D is ambiguous. CDR1 is PRHDT, CDR2 FYEKMQ, per germline (reference sequence). The CDR3 has 14 amino acids. V shed 3 bases and J shed 1 base, with 4 bases lying between them. The CDR3 here is CASSFGSGANVLTF. CDR3 DNA: TGTGCCAGCAGCTTCGGGTCTGGGGCCAACGTCCTGACTTTC.

Only a few counts were recorded for this clone. For the CDR3, the DNA is TGTGCCACCAGTGATTTGACTAGCGGGACTAATGAGCAGTTCTTC. Protein: CATSDLTSGTNEQFF. The chain combines TRBV24-1 with TRBJ2-1; 10 nucleotides agree with TRBD2. V was pared by 0 bases and J by 7 bases, with 2 bases of the junction left unmatched. The germline V gene encodes CDR1 KGHDR and CDR2 SFDVKD. This CDR3 is 15 amino acids long.

This chain joins TRBV20-1 and TRBJ2-1, with D possibly being TRBD2 (7 bases). The CDR3 length is 11 residues. Germline V gene lookup returns CDR1 DFQATT and CDR2 SNEGSKA (reference sequence). The ends were cut back, 6 bases at V and 16 bases at J, with 19 bases in the middle. CDR3 sequence (DNA): TGCAGTGCCCCCCGGGGGGCCGATCGTTTCTTC. It yields the protein CSAPRGADRFF.

This clone showed up just a few times. The chain links TRBV13 to TRBJ1-2; D ambiguous. V lost 0 bases and J 4 bases, leaving 12 bases between the germline ends. The germline gives CDR1 PRHDT, CDR2 FYEKMQ (reference sequence). This CDR3 region has 15 residues. The CDR3 sequence: CASSLGGSVGYGYTF. The CDR3 DNA is TGTGCCAGCAGCTTAGGTGGCAGCGTTGGCTATGGCTACACCTTC. Full variable domain (remainder filled in from reference TRBV13 and TRBJ1-2): AAGVIQSPRHLIKEKRETATLKCYPIPRHDTVYWYQQGPGQDPQFLISFYEKMQSDKGSIPDRFSAQQFSDYHSELNMSSLELGDSALYFCASSLGGSVGYGYTFGSGTRLTVV.

CDR3 bases: TGCGCCAGCAGCTTGGTCTGGGGGCGGGACACTGAAGCTTTCTTT. Translating gives CASSLVWGRDTEAFF. The J gene is TRBJ1-1, the V gene TRBV5-1; a weak D match, TRBD1 (6 bases). V lost 0 bases to trimming and J lost 3 bases, with 12 bases between them. The CDR3 spans 15 residues. The germline CDR1 and CDR2 sequences are SGHRS and YFSETQ.

This sequence joins TRBV9 and TRBJ2-1; possibly TRBD2 for D (6 bases). Trimming removed 3 bases from V and 3 bases from J, with 13 bases in between. Germline lookup yields CDR1 SGDLS and CDR2 YYNGEE. The CDR3 is made up of 15 amino acids. CDR3 in DNA: TGTGCCAGCAGCGCCACCGGGACTCGCTACAATGAGCAGTTCTTC. This codes for CASSATGTRYNEQFF.

The V and J genes are TRBV7-2 and TRBJ2-5; 11 nucleotides match TRBD2. In germline, CDR1 is SGHTA, CDR2 FQGNSA. The ends lost 7 bases at V and 3 bases at J; junction bases unmatched: 4. The CDR3 is 14 residues long. CDR3 coding DNA: TGTGCCAGCACCCAGACTAGCGGGAAAGAGACCCAGTACTTC. Translating it yields CASTQTSGKETQYF.